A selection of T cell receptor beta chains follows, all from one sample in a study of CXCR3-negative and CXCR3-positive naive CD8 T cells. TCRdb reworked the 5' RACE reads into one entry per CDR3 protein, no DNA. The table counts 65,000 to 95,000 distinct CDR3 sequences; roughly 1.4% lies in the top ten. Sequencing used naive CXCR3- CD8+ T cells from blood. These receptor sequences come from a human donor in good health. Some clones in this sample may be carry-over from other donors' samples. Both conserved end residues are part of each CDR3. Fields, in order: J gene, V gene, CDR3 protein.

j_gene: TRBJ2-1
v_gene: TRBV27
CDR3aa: CASSGWVAGDNEQFF

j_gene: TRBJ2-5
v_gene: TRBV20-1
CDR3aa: CSARDPGNQETQYF

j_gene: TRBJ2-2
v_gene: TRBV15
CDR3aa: CATSPTSGDTGELFF

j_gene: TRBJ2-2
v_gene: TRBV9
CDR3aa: CASSVGQNTGELFF

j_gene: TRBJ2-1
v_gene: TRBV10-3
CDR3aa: CAISGAILTYNEQFF

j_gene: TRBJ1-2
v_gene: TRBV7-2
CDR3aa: CASSPLPYSYGYTF

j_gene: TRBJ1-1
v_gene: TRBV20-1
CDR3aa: CSASSRRRATEAFF

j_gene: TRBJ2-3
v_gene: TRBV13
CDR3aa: CASSLSGELTDTQYF

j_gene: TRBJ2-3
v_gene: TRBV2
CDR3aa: CASSELTGAYTDTQYF

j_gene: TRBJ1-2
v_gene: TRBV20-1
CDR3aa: CSALGQGNYGYTF